The source of this T cell receptor (beta chain) is a study of blood T cell repertoires in COVID-19. Study details: Specimens from acute and convalescent COVID-19 originated in the United States, Italy and Spain. PBMCs, B-cell-depleted T cells, or T cells provided the cDNA or gDNA that made up the material.

Sequencing used immunoSEQ multiplex PCR; TCRdb keeps in-frame clones, though not all of them. The repertoire consists of over 300,000 clones, with around 91% occurring once and the leading ten covering 6% to 7.5%. The sequenced material came from peripheral blood. The TCR originated in a man aged 18 to 29 with active or convalescent COVID-19.

The CDR3 sequence is CASSYRWEWNSPLHF. The CDR3 bases are TGTGCCAGCAGTTACAGGTGGGAGTGGAATTCACCCCTCCACTTT. This chain connects TRBV6-5 to TRBJ1-6; D is undetermined. V was trimmed by 2 bases and J by 7 bases, leaving 12 bases between them. CDR1 is MNHEY and CDR2 is SVGAGI in the germline V gene. The CDR3 spans 15 residues.